A few counts support the clone carrying this T cell receptor beta chain. As yet, its antigen is unknown. The record originates from a study of cytomegalovirus exposure and HLA in healthy donors. Study-wide results and caveats: Confirmation in vitro established that three CMV-associated chains were specific for CMV antigens. Data from an earlier analysis indicated that most TCR beta V segments were productive either about 87% or about 30% of the time. Researchers catalogued around 150 TCR beta chains as cytomegalovirus-associated.

The PCR had 60 Vbeta and 13 Jbeta primers. Profiling relied on immunoSEQ multiplex PCR, and the TCRdb table lists in-frame clones only, not all of them. In the table there are more than 90,000 clones, 70% of which are singletons. The sequence derives from a man younger than 40 in good health and CMV-seropositive. Sequencing was done on a sample of PBMCs.

The CDR3 DNA reads as TGTGCCAGTCAACCCAGGGGGGCCTATGGCTACACCTTC. Translated, it gives CASQPRGAYGYTF. This chain links TRBV27 with TRBJ1-2; 7 nucleotides align to TRBD1. J lost 4 bases, V lost 9 bases, and 8 bases had no gene match. The CDR3 contains 13 residues. The germline V gene has CDR1 MNHEY and CDR2 SMNVEV (reference sequence).